In its sample, the clone carrying this T cell receptor beta chain was seen a few times. Its specificity is unknown. Gene names and germline match the mouse. The read stops 4 residues short of the end of the CDR3; the missing end is completed from the germline J gene. RNA was extracted and reverse transcribed into cDNA as the sequencing template. Clones were sequenced by immunoSEQ multiplex PCR, and TCRdb holds only the in-frame ones, with some missing. This set yields some 110,000 clones and no singletons; the top ten hold around a fifth. The CDR3 has 14 amino acids. CDR1 is MNHDT, CDR2 YYDKIL, per germline. This sample is drawn from a study of CD8+ T cells in alopecia areata. Study summary: Graft recipients were roughly 6-11-week-old female C3H/HeJ mice, and donor skin originated from approximately 6-13-month-old C3H/HeJ mice with spontaneous alopecia.

Study results and caveats: Lesional scalp, especially alopecia totalis/universalis, showed higher clonality than normal scalp. Sequence data from scalp samples additionally include resident alphabeta T cells of normal skin. Against the mouse data, patients shared TCRs less clearly, possibly for HLA reasons.

V gene TRBV17 combines with J gene TRBJ2-7; 10 positions match TRBD2. The TCR was taken from a C3H/HeJ mouse with alopecia areata. For the strain, the MHC haplotype given is H2-k. The sample taken for sequencing was lesional skin. The part of the CDR3 DNA that was read is TGTGCTAGCAGTACGAACTGGGGGGGGTAT. It encodes CASSTNWGGY. The full CDR3 is CASSTNWGGYEQYF. The variable domain in full, with the rest retrieved from reference TRBV17 and TRBJ2-7, is DTTVKQNPRYKLARVGKPVNLICSQTMNHDTMYWYQKKPNQAPKLLLFYYDKILNREADTFEKFQSSRPNNSFCSLYIGSAGLEYSAMYLCASSTNWGGYEQYFGPGTRLTVL.